One sample yielded the 9 T cell receptor beta chains listed below, sequenced in a study of neoadjuvant nivolumab and ipilimumab in lung cancer. TCRdb keeps only in-frame clones here, not all; method: immunoSEQ multiplex PCR. Of approximately 20,000 clones listed, over 70% are singletons. Material: peripheral blood, obtained before neoadjuvant nivolumab, alone or with ipilimumab. These receptor sequences come from an adult with non-small cell lung cancer.

The chain uses TRBV6-1 and TRBJ1-1, with D possibly TRBD1 on 5 matching bases. The CDR3 runs 13 residues. With 5 bases removed from V and 1 base from J, the gap between germline ends came to 8 bases. The germline gives CDR1 MNHNS, CDR2 SASEGT. The CDR3 sequence is CASSKTGNTEAFF. In DNA, the CDR3 is TGTGCCAGCAGTAAAACAGGGAACACTGAAGCTTTCTTT.

V usage is TRBV5-6 and J usage is TRBJ2-5; maybe TRBD1 (5 bases). Germline V gives CDR1 SGHDT, CDR2 YYEEEE. V lost 4 bases to trimming and J lost 7 bases, with 14 bases between them. The CDR3 has 13 amino acids. The CDR3 here is CASSGGARGTQYF. In DNA, the CDR3 is TGTGCCAGCAGCGGTGGGGCCCGCGGGACCCAGTACTTC.

The chain is built from TRBV11-2 and TRBJ2-6; D might be TRBD2 (5 bases). Trimming left V 5 bases short and J 0 bases short, with 8 bases between. Germline V gene sequence: CDR1 SGHAT, CDR2 FQNNGV. This CDR3 is built from 15 residues. The CDR3 nucleotides read TGTGCCAGCAGCCCGGACTTCTCTGGGGCCAACGTCCTGACTTTC. Translating gives CASSPDFSGANVLTF.

This clone occurred a few times. This chain uses TRBV5-8 with TRBJ1-5; 8 positions match TRBD1. The CDR3 length is 16 residues. Germline CDR1 SGHTS, CDR2 YDEGEE. With V trimmed by 1 base and J by 2 bases, 5 bases remained unmatched. CDR3 sequence: CASSLPPDRGNQPQHF. The CDR3 region has the DNA TGTGCCAGCAGCTTGCCGCCGGACAGGGGCAATCAGCCCCAGCATTTT.

This clone was counted a few times. V and J are TRBV28 and TRBJ2-1, with 8 positions matching TRBD2. V was clipped by 6 bases and J by 7 bases; unmatched bases: 8. From germline, CDR1 is MDHEN and CDR2 SYDVKM. The CDR3 is made up of 14 amino acids. CDR3 coding DNA: TGTGCCAGCAGGTCCGGGACTAGGAGGAATGAGCAGTTCTTC. Translating gives CASRSGTRRNEQFF.

The rearrangement joins TRBV5-1 to TRBJ2-1; 8 bases match TRBD1. There are 15 residues in the CDR3. V lost 0 bases, J lost 6 bases, and 5 bases stayed unmatched. Germline CDR1 SGHRS, CDR2 YFSETQ. DNA for the CDR3: TGCGCCAGCAGCTTGGCCGGGGACAGGACCAATGAGCAGTTCTTC. Encoded protein: CASSLAGDRTNEQFF.

The chain uses TRBV5-5 and TRBJ2-1; no definite D call. With 0 bases removed from V and 6 bases from J, the gap between germline ends came to 10 bases. This CDR3 region has 14 residues. Germline values: CDR1 SGHKS, CDR2 YYEKEE (reference sequence). The CDR3 nucleotides read TGTGCCAGCAGCTTGGTGTTTGTACGCAATGAGCAGTTCTTC. Protein product: CASSLVFVRNEQFF. Filled out from reference TRBV5-5 and TRBJ2-1, the complete variable domain reads DAGVTQSPTHLIKTRGQQVTLRCSPISGHKSVSWYQQVLGQGPQFIFQYYEKEERGRGNFPDRFSARQFPNYSSELNVNALLLGDSALYLCASSLVFVRNEQFFGPGTRLTVL.

V gene TRBV7-3 combines with J gene TRBJ2-6; D uncertain. The CDR3 sequence is 15 residues long. V was trimmed by 5 bases and J by 2 bases, leaving 10 bases between them. Germline CDR1 reads SGHTA; CDR2 reads FQGTGA. For the CDR3, the DNA is TGTGCCAGCAGCCCCGATTCCCCTGGGGCCAACGTCCTGACTTTC. Its protein is CASSPDSPGANVLTF.

The chain joins TRBV11-2 to TRBJ2-1; 7 bases align to TRBD1. Germline lookup yields CDR1 SGHAT and CDR2 FQNNGV. Trimming removed 0 bases from V and 7 bases from J; junction bases left unmatched: 6. This CDR3 is 15 amino acids long. CDR3 DNA sequence: TGTGCCAGCAGCTTAGACGGGACAGCTTGGAATGAGCAGTTCTTC. It yields the protein CASSLDGTAWNEQFF.